What follows are 10 T cell receptor beta chains derived from one specimen sequenced in a study of T cell repertoires in cytomegalovirus infection. TCRdb used MiXCR to reprocess the reads, holding one entry per CDR3 protein. The table records over 120,000 distinct CDR3 sequences, approximately 30% of them present only once. What these receptors recognize is not known. This material consisted of CD8+ T cells from cultured PBMCs, taken from culture after CMV antigen stimulation. These TCRs come from a human donor in good health (CMV status not recorded). Some clones in this sample may be carry-over from other donors' samples.

The chain recombines TRBV29-1 with TRBJ2-7; 12 bases are a match to TRBD2. The V and J ends lost 5 bases and 6 bases, in that order; junction bases with no gene match: 2. The germline V gene has CDR1 SQVTM and CDR2 ANQGSEA. The CDR3 is 12 residues long. Here the CDR3 reads CSVPGLAGEQYF. The CDR3 DNA reads TGCAGCGTTCCGGGACTAGCGGGCGAGCAGTACTTC.

The chain employs TRBV7-6 and TRBJ1-1; 7 bases align to TRBD1. The CDR3 extends over 14 amino acids. Germline V gene lookup returns CDR1 SGHVS and CDR2 FNYEAQ. With 1 base clipped from V and 6 bases from J, the junction kept 5 bases outside the gene matches. The CDR3 sequence is CASSLGQGPPEAFF. DNA of the CDR3: TGTGCCAGCAGCTTAGGACAGGGTCCCCCTGAAGCTTTCTTT.

This clonotype has more than one count but fewer than ten. V usage is TRBV7-6 and J usage is TRBJ2-2; D is unresolved. The CDR3 totals 16 residues. The germline V and J ends were trimmed by 1 base and 3 bases, with 12 bases remaining between them. In germline, CDR1 is SGHVS, CDR2 FNYEAQ. The CDR3 protein is CASSLVSEVYTGELFF. The CDR3 bases are TGTGCCAGCAGCTTAGTTTCTGAAGTTTACACCGGGGAGCTGTTTTTT.

The chain couples TRBV4-1 to TRBJ1-2; 7 bases are shared with TRBD1. Germline V gene sequence: CDR1 MGHRA, CDR2 YSYEKL. Trimming cost V 4 bases and J 6 bases; bases outside gene matches: 5. The CDR3 length is 13 residues. CDR3 nucleotides: TGCGCCAGCAGCCCCACAGGGGTCAATGGCTACACCTTC. This codes for CASSPTGVNGYTF.

The chain carries TRBV7-6 and TRBJ2-7, with D tentatively TRBD1 or TRBD2 (5 bases each). The CDR3 length is 13 residues. The germline CDR1 and CDR2 sequences are SGHVS and FNYEAQ. Trimming stripped 1 base from V and 6 bases from J, with 10 bases between. CDR3 nucleotides: TGTGCCAGCAGCTTAGGGGACCCCTCCGAGCAGTACTTC. Translating gives CASSLGDPSEQYF.

As regards this clonotype: One junction end does not reproduce the germline sequence, and a read error may be involved. CDR3 nucleotides: TGTGCCAGCAGCCAAGGAGGTTACAACCGCGAGCAGTACTTC. It yields the protein CASSQGGYNREQYF. This chain connects TRBV4-1 to TRBJ2-7; D might be TRBD2 (5 bases). This CDR3 comprises 14 residues. CDR1 and CDR2 from the germline V gene are MGHRA and YSYEKL.

This clonotype was seen more than once but under ten times. The chain carries TRBV6-6 and TRBJ2-7, with no clear D. V gave up 6 bases and J gave up 0 bases, with 12 bases separating them. Per germline, CDR1 MNHNY and CDR2 SVGAGI (reference sequence). There are 14 residues in the CDR3. The CDR3 DNA reads TGTGCCAGCAGCACGGTGGGAAGCTCCTACGAGCAGTACTTC. This translates into CASSTVGSSYEQYF.

V and J are TRBV19 and TRBJ2-3; D tentatively fits TRBD1 or TRBD2 (5 bases each). V shed 3 bases and J shed 2 bases, with 12 bases lying between them. From germline, CDR1 is LNHDA and CDR2 SQIVND (reference sequence). This CDR3 contains 15 residues. The CDR3 reads CASSIWDEDTDTQYF. CDR3 nucleotides: TGTGCCAGTAGTATTTGGGACGAAGACACAGATACGCAGTATTTT.

Of note for this clonotype: Compared with germline, one end of the junction differs, possibly owing to a read error. This chain links TRBV7-9 with TRBJ2-1; no clear D. This CDR3 comprises 11 residues. The germline V gene encodes CDR1 SEHNR and CDR2 FQNEAQ (reference sequence). Here the CDR3 DNA reads TGTGCCAGCAGCTTAGGGCCAGAGACGATCTTC. It yields the protein CASSLGPETIF. Complete variable domain (other parts from reference TRBV7-9 and TRBJ2-1): DTGVSQNPRHKITKRGQNVTFRCDPISEHNRLYWYRQTLGQGPEFLTYFQNEAQLEKSRLLSDRFSAERPKGSFSTLEIQRTEQGDSAMYLCASSLGPETIFGPGTRLTVL.

The chain recombines TRBV7-6 with TRBJ1-1; the D gene is possibly TRBD1 (5 bases). With 4 bases removed from V and 6 bases from J, the gap between germline ends came to 12 bases. Germline V lookup: CDR1 SGHVS, CDR2 FNYEAQ. The length of the CDR3 is 13 residues. CDR3 nucleotide sequence: TGTGCCAGCAGCTCCGGGGGGTTGTCTGAAGCTTTCTTT. Amino acid sequence: CASSSGGLSEAFF.